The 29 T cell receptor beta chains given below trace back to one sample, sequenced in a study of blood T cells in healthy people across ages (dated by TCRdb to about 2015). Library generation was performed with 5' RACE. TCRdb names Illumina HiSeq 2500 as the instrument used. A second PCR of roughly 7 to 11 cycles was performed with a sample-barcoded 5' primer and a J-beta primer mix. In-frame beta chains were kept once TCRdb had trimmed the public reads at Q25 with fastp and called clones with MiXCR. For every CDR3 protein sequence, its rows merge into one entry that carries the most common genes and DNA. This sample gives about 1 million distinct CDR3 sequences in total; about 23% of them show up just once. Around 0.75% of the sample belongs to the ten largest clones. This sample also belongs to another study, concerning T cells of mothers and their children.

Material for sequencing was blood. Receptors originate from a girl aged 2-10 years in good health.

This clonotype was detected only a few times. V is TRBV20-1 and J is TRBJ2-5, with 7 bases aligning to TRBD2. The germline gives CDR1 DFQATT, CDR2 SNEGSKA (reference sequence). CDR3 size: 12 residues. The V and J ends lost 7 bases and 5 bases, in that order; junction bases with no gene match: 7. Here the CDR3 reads CSGGNSGETQYF. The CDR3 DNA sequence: TGCAGTGGGGGCAATAGCGGGGAGACCCAGTACTTC.

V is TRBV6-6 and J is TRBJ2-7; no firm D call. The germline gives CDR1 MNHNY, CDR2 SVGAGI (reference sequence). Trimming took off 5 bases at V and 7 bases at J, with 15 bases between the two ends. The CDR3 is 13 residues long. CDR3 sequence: CASSPHVVEEQYF. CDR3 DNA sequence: TGTGCCAGCAGTCCCCATGTGGTTGAGGAGCAGTACTTC.

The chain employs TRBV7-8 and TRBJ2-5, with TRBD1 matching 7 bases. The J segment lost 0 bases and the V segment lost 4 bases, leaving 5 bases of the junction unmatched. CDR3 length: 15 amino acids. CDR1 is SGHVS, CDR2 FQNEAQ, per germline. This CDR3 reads CASSSHGTDQETQYF. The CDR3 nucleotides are TGTGCCAGCAGCTCCCATGGGACAGACCAAGAGACCCAGTACTTC.

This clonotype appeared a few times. The CDR3 DNA is TGTGCCAGCAGTGAAGCGCCGGAAGATCAGCCCCAGCATTTT. It specifies CASSEAPEDQPQHF. The chain couples TRBV2 to TRBJ1-5; no clear D gene. With 0 bases removed from V and 5 bases from J, the gap between germline ends came to 8 bases. In germline, CDR1 is SNHLY, CDR2 FYNNEI. The CDR3 totals 14 residues. Combining the CDR3 with reference TRBV2 and TRBJ1-5 gives the whole variable domain EPEVTQTPSHQVTQMGQEVILRCVPISNHLYFYWYRQILGQKVEFLVSFYNNEISEKSEIFDDQFSVERPDGSNFTLKIRSTKLEDSAMYFCASSEAPEDQPQHFGDGTRLSIL.

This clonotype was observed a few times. The CDR3 bases are TGTGCCAGCAGCCTAGGGACAGTCAACTACGAGCAGTACTTC. This translates into CASSLGTVNYEQYF. This rearrangement joins TRBV28 to TRBJ2-7; 7 nucleotides match TRBD1. Germline loops: CDR1 MDHEN, CDR2 SYDVKM. Germline trimming cut 6 bases from V and 3 bases from J; bases unmatched to any gene: 8. The CDR3 extends over 14 amino acids. Combining the CDR3 with reference TRBV28 and TRBJ2-7 gives the whole variable domain DVKVTQSSRYLVKRTGEKVFLECVQDMDHENMFWYRQDPGLGLRLIYFSYDVKMKEKGDIPEGYSVSREKKERFSLILESASTNQTSMYLCASSLGTVNYEQYFGPGTRLTVT.

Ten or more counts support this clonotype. CDR3 residues: CASSSTRGTGELFF. CDR3 in DNA: TGTGCCAGCAGTTCTACGCGGGGCACCGGGGAGCTGTTTTTT. The chain couples TRBV12-3 or TRBV12-4 to TRBJ2-2; a possible D gene is TRBD2 (6 bases). The CDR3 has 14 residues. V was pared by 4 bases and J by 4 bases, with 10 bases between.

DNA for the CDR3: TGTGCCAGCAGCCCAGGAGGGCAGTTCTCTGGAAACACCATATATTTT. This translates into CASSPGGQFSGNTIYF. This chain joins TRBV3-1 and TRBJ1-3, with unresolved D. V lost 4 bases, J lost 0 bases, and 13 bases lay in between. CDR3 size: 16 residues. Germline V gene sequence: CDR1 LGHDT, CDR2 YNNKEL (reference sequence).

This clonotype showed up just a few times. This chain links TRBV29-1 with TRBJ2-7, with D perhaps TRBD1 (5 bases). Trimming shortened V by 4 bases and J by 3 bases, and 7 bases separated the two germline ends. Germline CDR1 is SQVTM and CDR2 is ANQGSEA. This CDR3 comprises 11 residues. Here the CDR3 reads CSVGQNYEQYF. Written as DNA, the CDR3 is TGCAGCGTTGGACAGAACTACGAGCAGTACTTC.

The CDR3 DNA reads as TGTGCCAGCAGCCCCTCGGGTCGTTATGGCTACACCTTC. This codes for CASSPSGRYGYTF. The V call is TRBV7-9, the J call TRBJ1-2, with D uncertain. The germline V gene encodes CDR1 SEHNR and CDR2 FQNEAQ (reference sequence). CDR3 length: 13 amino acids. Trimming left V 5 bases short and J 5 bases short, with 12 bases between.

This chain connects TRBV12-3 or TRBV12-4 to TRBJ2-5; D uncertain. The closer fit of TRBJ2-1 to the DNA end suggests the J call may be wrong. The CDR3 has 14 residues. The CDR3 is CASSPETAKNEQFF. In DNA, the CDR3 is TGTGCCAGCAGTCCGGAGACTGCCAAAAATGAGCAGTTCTTC.

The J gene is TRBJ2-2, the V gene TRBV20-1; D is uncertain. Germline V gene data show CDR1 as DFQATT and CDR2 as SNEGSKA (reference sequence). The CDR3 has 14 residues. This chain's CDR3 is CSPWVATNTGELFF. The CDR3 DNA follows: TGCAGCCCTTGGGTGGCGACGAACACCGGGGAGCTGTTTTTT.

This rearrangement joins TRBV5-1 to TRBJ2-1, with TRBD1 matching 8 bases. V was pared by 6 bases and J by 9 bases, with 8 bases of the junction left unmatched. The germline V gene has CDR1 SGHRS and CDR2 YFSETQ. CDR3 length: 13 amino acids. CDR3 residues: CASTGGVSGEQFF. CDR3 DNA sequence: TGCGCCAGCACAGGGGGCGTTTCGGGTGAGCAGTTCTTC.

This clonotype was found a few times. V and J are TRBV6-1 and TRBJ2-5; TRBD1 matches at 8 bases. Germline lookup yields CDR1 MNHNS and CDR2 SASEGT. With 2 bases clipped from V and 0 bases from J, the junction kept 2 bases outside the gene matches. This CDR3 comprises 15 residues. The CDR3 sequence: CASSEMGQDQETQYF. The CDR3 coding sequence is TGTGCCAGCAGTGAAATGGGACAGGACCAAGAGACCCAGTACTTC.

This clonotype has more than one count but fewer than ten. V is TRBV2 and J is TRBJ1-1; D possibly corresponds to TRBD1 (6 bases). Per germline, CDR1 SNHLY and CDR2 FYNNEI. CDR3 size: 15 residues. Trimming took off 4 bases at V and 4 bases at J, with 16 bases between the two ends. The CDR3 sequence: CASSVGGQWGTEAFF. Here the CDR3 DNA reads TGTGCCAGCAGTGTTGGTGGACAGTGGGGCACTGAAGCTTTCTTT.

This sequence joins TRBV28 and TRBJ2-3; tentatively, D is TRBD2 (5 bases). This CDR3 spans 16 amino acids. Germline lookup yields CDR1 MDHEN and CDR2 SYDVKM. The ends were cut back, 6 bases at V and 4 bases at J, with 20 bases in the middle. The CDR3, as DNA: TGTGCCAGCAGACCCTTTTGGGGAGCGTTCTCAGATACGCAGTATTTT. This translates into CASRPFWGAFSDTQYF.

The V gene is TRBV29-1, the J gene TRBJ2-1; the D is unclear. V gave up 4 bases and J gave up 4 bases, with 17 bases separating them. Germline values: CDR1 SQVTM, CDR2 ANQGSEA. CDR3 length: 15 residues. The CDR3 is CSVGWATIPYNEQFF. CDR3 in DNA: TGCAGCGTTGGCTGGGCCACTATTCCATACAATGAGCAGTTCTTC.

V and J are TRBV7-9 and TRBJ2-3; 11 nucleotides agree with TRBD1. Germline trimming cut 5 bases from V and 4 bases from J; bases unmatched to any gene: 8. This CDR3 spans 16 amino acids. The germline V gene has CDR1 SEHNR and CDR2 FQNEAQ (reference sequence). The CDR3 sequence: CASSLFPGQGADTQYF. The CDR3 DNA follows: TGTGCCAGCAGCCTTTTTCCGGGACAGGGGGCAGATACGCAGTATTTT.

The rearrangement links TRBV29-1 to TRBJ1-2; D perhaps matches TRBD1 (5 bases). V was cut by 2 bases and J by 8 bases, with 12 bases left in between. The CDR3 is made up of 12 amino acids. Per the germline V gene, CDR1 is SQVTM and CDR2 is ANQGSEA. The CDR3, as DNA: TGCAGCGTTGAATTCGGGGGGAGCGGCTACACCTTC. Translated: CSVEFGGSGYTF.

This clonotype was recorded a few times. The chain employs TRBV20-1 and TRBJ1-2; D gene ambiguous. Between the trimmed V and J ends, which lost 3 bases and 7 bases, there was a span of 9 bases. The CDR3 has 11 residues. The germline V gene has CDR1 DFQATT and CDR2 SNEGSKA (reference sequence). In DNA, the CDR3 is TGCAGTGCTAGTAGGGAGGGTGGCTACACCTTC. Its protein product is CSASREGGYTF.

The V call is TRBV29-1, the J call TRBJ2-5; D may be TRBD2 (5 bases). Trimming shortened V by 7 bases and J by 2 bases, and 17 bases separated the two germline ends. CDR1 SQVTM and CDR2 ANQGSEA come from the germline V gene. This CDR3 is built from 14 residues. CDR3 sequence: CSAIEGDLQETQYF. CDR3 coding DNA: TGCAGCGCGATTGAGGGAGATCTTCAAGAGACCCAGTACTTC.

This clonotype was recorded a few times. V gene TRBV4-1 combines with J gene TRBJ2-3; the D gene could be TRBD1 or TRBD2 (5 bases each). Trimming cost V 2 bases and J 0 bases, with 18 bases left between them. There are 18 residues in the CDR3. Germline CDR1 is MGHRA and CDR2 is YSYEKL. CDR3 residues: CASSQSGLGDGSTDTQYF. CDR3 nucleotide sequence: TGCGCCAGCAGCCAAAGTGGCCTCGGGGACGGGAGCACAGATACGCAGTATTTT.

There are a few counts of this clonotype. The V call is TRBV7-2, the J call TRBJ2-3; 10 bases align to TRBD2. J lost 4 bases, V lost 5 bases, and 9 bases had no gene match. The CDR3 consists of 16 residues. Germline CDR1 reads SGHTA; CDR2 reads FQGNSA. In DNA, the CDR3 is TGTGCCAGCAGCCGAAAGCTAGCGGGGGTTTCAGATACGCAGTATTTT. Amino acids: CASSRKLAGVSDTQYF.

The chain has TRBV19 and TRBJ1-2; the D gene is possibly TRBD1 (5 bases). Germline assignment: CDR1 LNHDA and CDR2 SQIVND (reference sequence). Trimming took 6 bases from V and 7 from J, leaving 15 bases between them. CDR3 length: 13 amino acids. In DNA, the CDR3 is TGTGCCAGTAGCTATACGTCTGGGGGTGGCTACACCTTC. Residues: CASSYTSGGGYTF.

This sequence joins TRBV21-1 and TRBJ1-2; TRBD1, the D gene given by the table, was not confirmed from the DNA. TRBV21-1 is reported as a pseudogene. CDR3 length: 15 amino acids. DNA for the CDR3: TGTGCCAGCAGCAACTGGGACAGGGGAGGCGTGAGCTACACCTTC. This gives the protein CASSNWDRGGVSYTF.

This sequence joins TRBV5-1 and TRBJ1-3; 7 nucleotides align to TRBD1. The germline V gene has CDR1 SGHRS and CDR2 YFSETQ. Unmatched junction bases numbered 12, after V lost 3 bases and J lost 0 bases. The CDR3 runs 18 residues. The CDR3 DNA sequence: TGCGCCAGCAGCTGGAAATCTCGGGACAGCAGCTCTGGAAACACCATATATTTT. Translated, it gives CASSWKSRDSSSGNTIYF.

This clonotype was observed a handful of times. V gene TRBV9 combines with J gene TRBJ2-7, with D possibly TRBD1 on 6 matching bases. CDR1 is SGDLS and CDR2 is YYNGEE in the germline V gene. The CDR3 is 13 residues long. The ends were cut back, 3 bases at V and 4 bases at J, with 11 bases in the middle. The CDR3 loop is CASSALTGYEQYF. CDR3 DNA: TGTGCCAGCAGCGCATTAACAGGGTACGAGCAGTACTTC.

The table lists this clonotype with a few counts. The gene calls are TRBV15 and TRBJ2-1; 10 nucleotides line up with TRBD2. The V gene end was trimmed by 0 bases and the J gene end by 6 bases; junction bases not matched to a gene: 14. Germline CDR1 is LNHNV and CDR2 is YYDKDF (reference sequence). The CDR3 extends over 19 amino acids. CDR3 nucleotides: TGTGCCACCAGCAGAGACTTCTCCCTAGTAGCGGGAGGATTCAATGAGCAGTTCTTC. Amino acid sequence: CATSRDFSLVAGGFNEQFF.

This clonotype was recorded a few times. CDR3 sequence (DNA): TGTGCCAGCAGCTTAACCCCCGGAAACTCCTACAATGAGCAGTTCTTC. It yields the protein CASSLTPGNSYNEQFF. The rearrangement links TRBV9 to TRBJ2-1; D unresolved. The CDR3 totals 16 residues. The V end was cut by 4 bases, the J end by 0 bases, with 14 bases between. Germline loops: CDR1 SGDLS, CDR2 YYNGEE.

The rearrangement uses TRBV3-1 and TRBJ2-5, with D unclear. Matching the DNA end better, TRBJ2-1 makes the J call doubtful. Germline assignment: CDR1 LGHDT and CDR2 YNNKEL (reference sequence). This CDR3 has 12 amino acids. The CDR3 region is CASSQGPPEQFF. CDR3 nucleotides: TGTGCCAGCAGCCAAGGTCCGCCTGAGCAGTTCTTC.